These T cell receptor beta chains were read from a single sample in a study of blood T cell repertoires in COVID-19. The data were produced by immunoSEQ multiplex PCR, yet TCRdb's version contains in-frame clones alone and is incomplete. The sample includes about 310,000 clones, 75% to 90% seen only once; the top ten take about 9.9%. Material for sequencing was PBMCs or T cells enriched from blood (not recorded which). These receptors all come from a woman between 40 and 50 years old who had recovered from COVID-19. The CDR3 runs from the conserved cysteine through the conserved F or W. The D gene is left open where the match is weak. Some rows mark clone size as missing; the rest say once, few, many or name a class of expanded clone.

NA	NA	TRBV28	TRBJ1-2	CASTQVAGANYGYTF	TGTGCCAGCACCCAAGTAGCAGGGGCTAACTATGGCTACACCTTC
NA	NA	TRBV19	TRBJ1-3	CASSARTGMSSGNTIYF	TGTGCCAGTAGTGCTCGAACAGGGATGAGCTCTGGAAACACCATATATTTT
NA	NA	TRBV20-1	TRBJ2-7	CSARAVAEQYF	TGCAGTGCTAGAGCAGTCGCCGAGCAGTACTTC
NA	NA	TRBV4-3	TRBJ2-3	CASSQAETDTQYF	TGCGCCAGCAGCCAAGCCGAGACAGATACGCAGTATTTT
TRBD1	few	TRBV19	TRBJ2-7	CASSVTGAGSYEQYF	TGTGCCAGTAGTGTAACAGGGGCCGGCTCCTACGAGCAGTACTTC
NA	few	TRBV28	TRBJ1-1	CASSYRDFTEAFF	TGTGCCAGCAGCTACAGGGATTTTACTGAAGCTTTCTTT
TRBD2	NA	TRBV10-3	TRBJ2-1	CAISVGSIAGDNEQFF	TGTGCCATCAGTGTCGGAAGCATAGCGGGGGATAATGAGCAGTTCTTC
NA	NA	TRBV3-1/TRBV3-2	TRBJ2-4	CASSQILTVAKNIQYF	TGTGCCAGCAGCCAAATTTTAACAGTAGCCAAAAACATTCAGTACTTC
TRBD2	NA	TRBV27	TRBJ2-7	CASSPFSGTSPHEQYF	TGTGCCAGCAGTCCGTTCTCCGGGACTAGCCCCCACGAGCAGTACTTC
NA	NA	TRBV28	TRBJ2-1	CASPPDSRSYNEQFF	TGTGCCAGCCCGCCTGACAGTCGCTCCTACAATGAGCAGTTCTTC
NA	NA	TRBV5-4	TRBJ2-7	CASSLEGTGTYEQYF	TGTGCCAGCAGCTTGGAGGGTACAGGCACCTACGAGCAGTACTTC
TRBD2	NA	TRBV7-2	TRBJ2-1	CASSLTQPQAGGNEQFF	TGTGCCAGCAGCTTAACCCAACCTCAAGCGGGGGGCAATGAGCAGTTCTTC
NA	NA	TRBV18	TRBJ2-3	CASSPLEQGSTDTQYF	TGTGCCAGCTCACCACTGGAACAGGGCAGCACAGATACGCAGTATTTT
TRBD2	NA	TRBV19	TRBJ2-1	CASSGGLAGAYNEQFF	TGTGCCAGTAGTGGGGGACTAGCGGGGGCCTACAATGAGCAGTTCTTC
NA	once	TRBV3-1/TRBV3-2	TRBJ1-1	CASSLGTYTEAFF	TGTGCCAGCAGCCTGGGGACATACACTGAAGCTTTCTTT
TRBD2	NA	TRBV24-1	TRBJ2-3	CATRTSGTDTQYF	TGTGCCACTAGGACTAGCGGCACAGATACGCAGTATTTT
TRBD2	NA	TRBV9	TRBJ2-3	CASSVEASGGSDTQYF	TGTGCCAGCAGCGTAGAGGCTAGCGGGGGTTCAGATACGCAGTATTTT
NA	NA	TRBV5-5	TRBJ1-2	CASSFGGRNYGYTF	TGTGCCAGCAGCTTTGGCGGGAGGAACTATGGCTACACCTTC
TRBD1	NA	TRBV7-9	TRBJ2-7	CASSYEPGQGPYEQYF	TGTGCCAGCTCATACGAGCCGGGACAGGGACCTTACGAGCAGTACTTC
NA	NA	TRBV6-2/TRBV6-3	TRBJ2-1	CASSYSTQDNEQFF	TGTGCCAGCAGTTACTCTACACAGGACAATGAGCAGTTCTTC